Listed here are 5 T cell receptor beta chains from one sample, sequenced in a study of blood T cell repertoires in COVID-19. Data came from immunoSEQ multiplex PCR; TCRdb stores just in-frame clones and leaves some out. This sample has more than 95,000 clones, with over 75% found just once. Sequencing input: peripheral blood. The receptors were sampled from a man aged 30 to 39 with COVID-19, enrolled during active disease.

V and J are TRBV2 and TRBJ1-2; D gene ambiguous. V was trimmed by 2 bases and J by 5 bases, leaving 9 bases between them. The germline V gene encodes CDR1 SNHLY and CDR2 FYNNEI. CDR3 size: 13 residues. CDR3: CASSENAWYGYTF. The CDR3 region has the DNA TGTGCCAGCAGTGAAAACGCGTGGTATGGCTACACCTTC.

The chain uses TRBV5-4 and TRBJ1-4; 8 bases fit TRBD1. Germline CDR1 is SGHNT and CDR2 is YYREEE (reference sequence). V was clipped by 4 bases and J by 8 bases; unmatched bases: 7. The CDR3 is 14 amino acids. CDR3 sequence: CASSQQGGREKLFF. The CDR3 DNA sequence: TGTGCCAGCAGCCAACAGGGGGGGAGGGAAAAACTGTTTTTT.

The chain links TRBV7-8 to TRBJ2-1; TRBD2 agrees at 10 bases. CDR3 length: 14 residues. The ends lost 1 base at V and 9 bases at J; junction bases unmatched: 3. Germline CDR1 and CDR2: SGHVS and FQNEAQ. This CDR3 is CASSLGVAGGEQFF. The CDR3 coding sequence is TGTGCCAGCAGCTTAGGAGTAGCGGGAGGTGAGCAGTTCTTC.

The rearrangement uses TRBV10-3 and TRBJ1-2; D perhaps matches TRBD1 (6 bases). CDR3 length: 14 amino acids. V was clipped by 6 bases and J by 0 bases, with 11 bases between them. From germline, CDR1 is ENHRY and CDR2 SYGVKD. CDR3 nucleotides: TGTGCCATCAGCGGACAGCCGTCTAACTATGGCTACACCTTC. Residues: CAISGQPSNYGYTF.

J is TRBJ2-7 and V is TRBV12-5; the D is unclear. Trimming removed 0 bases at V and 3 bases at J, with 15 bases between. CDR1 and CDR2 from the germline V gene are LGHNT and FRNRAP. This CDR3 is 16 amino acids long. This CDR3 reads CASGLVVTADRYEQYF. CDR3 coding DNA: TGTGCTAGTGGTTTGGTAGTAACAGCAGATCGCTACGAGCAGTACTTC.